This TCR beta chain is from a study of blood T cell repertoires in COVID-19. As originally analysed: Amplification from reference gene primers served as the basis for estimated nucleated cell counts. Here immunoSEQ multiplex PCR was the method, and the copy in TCRdb shows in-frame clones only, minus some. D and trimming were read from the DNA, whereas the V and J calls and clone size are those reported in that table. The top ten clones hold more than 6% of a sample with approximately 300,000 clones, about nine tenths of them seen once. Seattle patients were enrolled during active infection and followed longitudinally. This TCR came from a woman aged 25 to 45 with COVID-19, enrolled during active disease. The sample taken for sequencing was peripheral blood.

The CDR3 sequence: CASSVGGTSSSYEQYF. DNA for the CDR3: TGTGCCAGCAGCGTCGGGGGGACTTCGAGCTCCTACGAGCAGTACTTC. The chain carries TRBV5-4 and TRBJ2-7; 7 nucleotides align to TRBD2. The ends lost 4 bases at V and 0 bases at J; junction bases unmatched: 10. Germline V gene sequence: CDR1 SGHNT, CDR2 YYREEE (reference sequence). The CDR3 has 16 amino acids.